Listed here are 11 T cell receptor beta chains from one sample, sequenced in a study of blood T cell repertoires in COVID-19 (dated by TCRdb to the early 2020s). The library was prepared using the immunoSEQ multiplex PCR assay. TCRdb provides this immuneACCESS table in a form limited to in-frame rearrangements. Some clones are lacking; in checked studies, under half of them reflect an unresolved V gene, and why the rest are absent is not known. This sample is represented by over 45,000 clones; roughly four fifths of them were singletons. The top ten clones comprise approximately 7% of the sample. Sequencing was carried out using peripheral blood. All receptors come from a man in his forties with acute or convalescent COVID-19.

This sequence joins TRBV7-8 and TRBJ1-2, with 8 bases fitting TRBD1. The length of the CDR3 is 14 residues. The V gene end was trimmed by 4 bases and the J gene end by 4 bases; junction bases not matched to a gene: 5. CDR1 SGHVS and CDR2 FQNEAQ come from the germline V gene. The CDR3 region is CASSWTGTFYGYTF. Written as DNA, the CDR3 is TGTGCCAGCAGCTGGACAGGGACCTTCTATGGCTACACCTTC. The variable domain in full, completed from reference TRBV7-8 and TRBJ1-2, reads GAGVSQSPRYKVAKRGQDVALRCDPISGHVSLFWYQQALGQGPEFLTYFQNEAQLDKSGLPSDRFFAERPEGSVSTLKIQRTQQEDSAVYLCASSWTGTFYGYTFGSGTRLTVV.

The chain recombines TRBV6-5 with TRBJ1-1; tentatively, D is TRBD1 (5 bases). V was pared by 4 bases and J by 2 bases, with 14 bases between. There are 15 residues in the CDR3. The germline V gene encodes CDR1 MNHEY and CDR2 SVGAGI. CDR3 DNA: TGTGCCAGCAGTTCTCCACTGACAGCCAACACTGAAGCTTTCTTT. This codes for CASSSPLTANTEAFF.

The V and J genes are TRBV10-3 and TRBJ2-2, with 10 bases fitting TRBD1. The V segment lost 2 bases and the J segment 1 base; nucleotides outside the gene matches: 7. The CDR3 extends over 18 amino acids. Germline V gene sequence: CDR1 ENHRY, CDR2 SYGVKD. CDR3 region: CAISETRTGGKNTGELFF. In DNA, the CDR3 is TGTGCCATCAGTGAGACCCGGACAGGGGGTAAGAACACCGGGGAGCTGTTTTTT.

This rearrangement joins TRBV19 to TRBJ2-2; 13 bases align to TRBD2. This CDR3 is built from 20 residues. The trim removed 5 bases at V and 0 bases at J, leaving 12 bases unmatched. CDR1 is LNHDA, CDR2 SQIVND, per germline (reference sequence). The CDR3 here is CASSPNPPGLAGPNTGELFF. CDR3 coding DNA: TGTGCCAGTAGTCCCAATCCTCCGGGACTAGCGGGACCGAACACCGGGGAGCTGTTTTTT. Full variable domain (outside the CDR3, taken from reference TRBV19 and TRBJ2-2): DGGITQSPKYLFRKEGQNVTLSCEQNLNHDAMYWYRQDPGQGLRLIYYSQIVNDFQKGDIAEGYSVSREKKESFPLTVTSAQKNPTAFYLCASSPNPPGLAGPNTGELFFGEGSRLTVL.

This clone was detected once. The CDR3 DNA is TGTGCCAGCAGCCTGACAGATACGCAGTATTTT. This translates into CASSLTDTQYF. The chain couples TRBV7-9 to TRBJ2-3; D is undetermined. The V end lost 5 bases, the J end lost 3 bases, and 3 bases lay between the germline ends. This CDR3 has 11 amino acids. The germline gives CDR1 SEHNR, CDR2 FQNEAQ (reference sequence).

The chain couples TRBV6-5 to TRBJ2-7, with D tentatively TRBD2 (7 bases). Per the germline V gene, CDR1 is MNHEY and CDR2 is SVGAGI. Trimming pared 4 bases from V and 7 bases from J, leaving 14 bases between. This CDR3 spans 13 amino acids. CDR3 sequence: CASSWGGAGEQYF. CDR3 nucleotide sequence: TGTGCCAGCAGTTGGGGGGGGGCGGGAGAGCAGTACTTC.

The chain recombines TRBV29-1 with TRBJ2-2; possible D gene TRBD2, 6 bases. Looked up from germline, CDR1 is SQVTM and CDR2 is ANQGSEA. The CDR3 has 14 residues. The germline V and J ends were trimmed by 6 bases and 0 bases, with 11 bases remaining between them. The CDR3 DNA reads TGCAGCGTCCGGACTACGCCGAACACCGGGGAGCTGTTTTTT. Encoded protein: CSVRTTPNTGELFF.

The chain carries TRBV5-1 and TRBJ1-2; a weak D match, TRBD1 (5 bases). This CDR3 has 16 amino acids. V was pared by 4 bases and J by 2 bases, with 18 bases between. Germline V gene sequence: CDR1 SGHRS, CDR2 YFSETQ. Here the CDR3 reads CASSREASGVNYGYTF. CDR3 nucleotides: TGCGCCAGCAGCAGGGAGGCATCGGGGGTAAACTATGGCTACACCTTC.

This clone occurred once. The chain couples TRBV24-1 to TRBJ1-1; D might be TRBD1 (5 bases). This CDR3 has 13 residues. The ends were cut back, 5 bases at V and 5 bases at J, with 11 bases in the middle. Germline V gene lookup returns CDR1 KGHDR and CDR2 SFDVKD. CDR3: CATSGQRGTEAFF. CDR3 nucleotide sequence: TGTGCCACCAGTGGGCAAAGGGGTACTGAAGCTTTCTTT.

V usage is TRBV5-6 and J usage is TRBJ1-2; 9 bases fit TRBD1. Germline CDR1 and CDR2: SGHDT and YYEEEE. Trimming removed 2 bases from V and 4 bases from J; junction bases left unmatched: 9. The CDR3 extends over 16 amino acids. DNA of the CDR3: TGTGCCAGCAGCTTCGCGGGACAGGGTGGATTCTATGGCTACACCTTC. Protein sequence: CASSFAGQGGFYGYTF.

This clone turned up a few times. The chain recombines TRBV19 with TRBJ1-2; 8 bases fit TRBD1. The CDR3 is made up of 15 amino acids. Germline V gives CDR1 LNHDA, CDR2 SQIVND (reference sequence). Trimming cost V 4 bases and J 8 bases; bases outside gene matches: 12. Here the CDR3 DNA reads TGTGCCAGTAGTAGCCCCGACAGGGGACGAGGAGGCTACACCTTC. Translation: CASSSPDRGRGGYTF.